This passage covers 22 T cell receptor beta chains from one sample sequenced in a study of early T cells in non-severe SARS-CoV-2 infection. TCRdb independently ran MiXCR on the 5' RACE reads; one entry per CDR3 protein. The data show about 77,000 distinct CDR3 sequences, approximately 12% seen once. This specimen consisted of whole blood, obtained at baseline. All receptors derive from an adult who was a healthcare worker with PCR-confirmed SARS-CoV-2 infection or an uninfected control (not recorded which). The donor label of this sample is uncertain.

This clonotype was recorded many times. V and J are TRBV6-2 or TRBV6-3 and TRBJ2-4; 7 nucleotides match TRBD1. CDR3 length: 13 residues. The germline V gene has CDR1 MNHEY and CDR2 SVGEGT. Trimming removed 2 bases from V and 7 bases from J; junction bases left unmatched: 2. The CDR3 DNA is TGTGCCAGCAGTTACGAGACAGGGAACATTCAGTACTTC. This codes for CASSYETGNIQYF.

The rearrangement joins TRBV6-6 to TRBJ1-1; 10 bases are shared with TRBD1. Germline V gene sequence: CDR1 MNHNY, CDR2 SVGAGI (reference sequence). The CDR3 is made up of 13 amino acids. V dropped 6 bases and J dropped 10; count of bases not matched to a gene: 8. In nucleotides, the CDR3 is TGTGCCAGCAGCCCGGGACAGGGGATGGGAGCTTTCTTT. This translates into CASSPGQGMGAFF.

The V gene is TRBV6-5, the J gene TRBJ2-7, with a tentative D call TRBD1 (5 bases). The CDR3 consists of 13 residues. The V end was cut by 2 bases, the J end by 3 bases, with 8 bases between. Looked up from germline, CDR1 is MNHEY and CDR2 is SVGAGI. Here the CDR3 DNA reads TGTGCCAGCAGTTACAGGGGTCTCTACGAGCAGTACTTC. This translates into CASSYRGLYEQYF.

In its sample, this clonotype was seen many times. This sequence joins TRBV12-3 or TRBV12-4 and TRBJ2-7; D might be TRBD1 (6 bases). V was cut by 3 bases and J by 2 bases, with 11 bases left in between. The CDR3 has 14 amino acids. The CDR3 spells CASSFYSGAYEQYF. For the CDR3, the DNA is TGTGCCAGCAGTTTCTACTCAGGGGCCTACGAGCAGTACTTC.

This chain uses TRBV6-5 with TRBJ1-6, with a possible D match to TRBD1 (6 bases). Per the germline V gene, CDR1 is MNHEY and CDR2 is SVGAGI. V was clipped by 1 base and J by 13 bases, with 11 bases between them. The CDR3 has 13 residues. As DNA, the CDR3 is TGTGCCAGCAGTTACTTACAGGGCCGGCCCCTCCACTTT. This sequence encodes CASSYLQGRPLHF.

This clonotype was seen repeatedly, ten times or more. The genes are TRBV30 and TRBJ1-1; D might be TRBD1 (5 bases). Germline-derived CDR1 and CDR2 are GTSNPN and SVGIG (reference sequence). The CDR3 covers 15 residues. V was clipped by 4 bases and J by 1 base, with 16 bases between them. CDR3 DNA sequence: TGTGCCTGGACCAGAATGGGGGGAGGGAACACTGAAGCTTTCTTT. Translation gives CAWTRMGGGNTEAFF.

J is TRBJ2-5 and V is TRBV13, with a tentative D call TRBD2 (5 bases). CDR3 size: 13 residues. CDR1 and CDR2 (germline): PRHDT, FYEKMQ (reference sequence). The V and J ends lost 3 bases and 5 bases respectively, with 10 bases between them. The CDR3 here is CASSFRTRETQYF. The CDR3 DNA reads as TGTGCCAGCAGCTTCCGAACTAGGGAGACCCAGTACTTC.

This clonotype has a handful of counts. The rearrangement links TRBV5-1 to TRBJ2-1; 13 nucleotides align to TRBD2. V dropped 3 bases and J dropped 3; count of bases not matched to a gene: 6. The germline V gene encodes CDR1 SGHRS and CDR2 YFSETQ. The CDR3 sequence is 17 residues long. CDR3 protein: CASSSRLAGGGYNEQFF. For the CDR3, the DNA is TGCGCCAGCAGCTCCCGACTAGCGGGGGGCGGCTACAATGAGCAGTTCTTC.

This clonotype was seen only a few times. The chain carries TRBV5-1 and TRBJ2-7, with 10 bases matching TRBD1. The V gene's germline CDR1 is SGHRS and CDR2 YFSETQ. The CDR3 runs 16 residues. Unmatched junction bases numbered 10, after V lost 2 bases and J lost 5 bases. The CDR3 nucleotides read TGCGCCAGCAGCTTCCCGAGGACAGGGGGGCAGGACGAGCAGTACTTC. This sequence encodes CASSFPRTGGQDEQYF.

The table lists this clonotype with many counts. The V call is TRBV2, the J call TRBJ2-7; D possibly corresponds to TRBD2 (7 bases). Germline V gene sequence: CDR1 SNHLY, CDR2 FYNNEI. V shed 3 bases and J shed 2 bases, with 14 bases lying between them. This CDR3 contains 15 residues. CDR3 amino acids: CASSEGRGPTYEQYF. The CDR3 nucleotides read TGTGCCAGCAGTGAGGGGCGGGGGCCGACCTACGAGCAGTACTTC. Together with reference TRBV2 and TRBJ2-7, the CDR3 gives the full variable domain: EPEVTQTPSHQVTQMGQEVILRCVPISNHLYFYWYRQILGQKVEFLVSFYNNEISEKSEIFDDQFSVERPDGSNFTLKIRSTKLEDSAMYFCASSEGRGPTYEQYFGPGTRLTVT.

The table lists this clonotype with a few counts. The V gene is TRBV21-1, the J gene TRBJ2-7; TRBD2, the table's D call, lacks a check against the DNA. TRBV21-1 is a pseudogene segment. The CDR3 spans 14 residues. This chain's CDR3 is CASAPREGDHEQYF. The CDR3 DNA follows: TGTGCCAGCGCCCCTAGGGAGGGGGACCACGAGCAGTACTTC.

There are a few counts of this clonotype. The chain's CDR3 is CSARDLSRLAGGPDTQYF. CDR3 nucleotide sequence: TGCAGTGCTAGAGATCTTTCCCGACTAGCGGGGGGCCCAGATACGCAGTATTTT. This sequence joins TRBV20-1 and TRBJ2-3; 13 bases are shared with TRBD2. Germline V gives CDR1 DFQATT, CDR2 SNEGSKA (reference sequence). CDR3 length equals 18 residues. The V and J ends lost 0 bases and 4 bases, in that order; junction bases with no gene match: 10.

The chain couples TRBV23-1 to TRBJ2-3; 8 nucleotides line up with TRBD2. TRBV23-1 is annotated as an ORF whose role is uncertain. The CDR3 length is 20 residues. The V segment lost 4 bases and the J segment 3 bases; nucleotides outside the gene matches: 21. CDR3 protein: CASSPTKRGIPAGATDTQYF. For the CDR3, the DNA is TGCGCCAGCAGTCCCACGAAGAGGGGAATTCCAGCGGGAGCGACAGATACGCAGTATTTT.

In this sample, this clonotype turned up a few times. The V and J genes are TRBV5-1 and TRBJ1-2; 12 bases fit TRBD1. The germline CDR1 and CDR2 sequences are SGHRS and YFSETQ. J lost 8 bases, V lost 3 bases, and 8 bases had no gene match. This CDR3 region has 15 residues. The CDR3 protein is CASSSSGTGGIGYTF. CDR3 DNA: TGCGCCAGCAGCTCTTCAGGGACAGGGGGCATCGGCTACACCTTC. The full variable domain, its missing parts supplied by reference TRBV5-1 and TRBJ1-2, is KAGVTQTPRYLIKTRGQQVTLSCSPISGHRSVSWYQQTPGQGLQFLFEYFSETQRNKGNFPGRFSGRQFSNSRSEMNVSTLELGDSALYLCASSSSGTGGIGYTFGSGTRLTVV.

This clonotype has a count of ten or more. This chain links TRBV20-1 with TRBJ1-2, with TRBD1 matching 8 bases. J gave up 5 bases and V 3 bases, and 5 bases lay outside the gene matches. The length of the CDR3 is 13 residues. Germline V gene data show CDR1 as DFQATT and CDR2 as SNEGSKA (reference sequence). The CDR3 sequence is CSASLQGAYGYTF. The DNA of the CDR3 is TGCAGTGCTAGCTTGCAGGGGGCATATGGCTACACCTTC.

The sample holds a few counts of this clonotype. This chain uses TRBV13 with TRBJ1-2; 7 bases are shared with TRBD1. V gave up 5 bases and J gave up 1 base; unmatched junction bases: 10. The CDR3 has 16 residues. From germline, CDR1 is PRHDT and CDR2 FYEKMQ (reference sequence). The CDR3 DNA follows: TGTGCCAGCAGCCCGAAGACAGGGCGGGTTAACTATGGCTACACCTTC. Amino acids: CASSPKTGRVNYGYTF.

This clonotype was detected a few times. V is TRBV6-2 or TRBV6-3 and J is TRBJ1-5; D is unclear. The CDR3 is made up of 16 amino acids. The V gene lost 7 bases and the J gene lost 1 base, with 17 bases spanning the gap. Germline CDR1 MNHEY, CDR2 SVGEGT. The CDR3 nucleotides are TGTGCCAGCACCTCCCCTAGGGTATCGAGCAATCAGCCCCAGCATTTT. This encodes CASTSPRVSSNQPQHF.

The chain couples TRBV7-2 to TRBJ1-2, with no clear D. This CDR3 has 15 amino acids. The V gene lost 5 bases and the J gene lost 3 bases, with 16 bases spanning the gap. Germline V gene data show CDR1 as SGHTA and CDR2 as FQGNSA. The CDR3 DNA sequence: TGTGCCAGCAGCCCGAGCACCCCCCCGGACTATGGCTACACCTTC. Amino acid sequence: CASSPSTPPDYGYTF.

This chain connects TRBV5-1 to TRBJ1-2; no firm D call. This CDR3 spans 15 amino acids. Germline CDR1 SGHRS, CDR2 YFSETQ. Trimming removed 1 base from V and 6 bases from J, with 16 bases in between. CDR3 nucleotides: TGCGCCAGCAGCTTGTCGGGGTCCCTACTTGATGGCTACACCTTC. Its protein product is CASSLSGSLLDGYTF.

As for this clonotype: A junction end diverges from the germline sequence, so it may reflect a read error. The chain uses TRBV19 and TRBJ2-3, with D maybe TRBD2 (5 bases). In germline, CDR1 is LNHDA, CDR2 SQIVND (reference sequence). This CDR3 is 14 amino acids long. In DNA form, the CDR3 reads TGTGCTAGTAGTCCGGCGGGCCCCGTAGATACGCAGTATTTT. Residues: CASSPAGPVDTQYF.

This clonotype was detected ten times or more. The rearrangement uses TRBV11-2 and TRBJ2-1; D is unclear. The CDR3 spans 11 residues. Per the germline V gene, CDR1 is SGHAT and CDR2 is FQNNGV. Trimming shortened V by 7 bases and J by 5 bases, and 6 bases separated the two germline ends. The CDR3 DNA reads TGTGCCAGCAACCAGAACAATGAGCAGTTCTTC. This gives the protein CASNQNNEQFF.

This clonotype showed up just a few times. CDR3 sequence: CASNNQGQETQYF. Written as DNA, the CDR3 is TGTGCCAGCAATAACCAGGGACAAGAGACCCAGTACTTC. This chain uses TRBV25-1 with TRBJ2-5, with D perhaps TRBD1 (5 bases). The CDR3 contains 13 residues. The V end lost 7 bases, the J end lost 2 bases, and 11 bases lay between the germline ends. CDR1 is MGHDK and CDR2 is SYGVNS in the germline V gene.